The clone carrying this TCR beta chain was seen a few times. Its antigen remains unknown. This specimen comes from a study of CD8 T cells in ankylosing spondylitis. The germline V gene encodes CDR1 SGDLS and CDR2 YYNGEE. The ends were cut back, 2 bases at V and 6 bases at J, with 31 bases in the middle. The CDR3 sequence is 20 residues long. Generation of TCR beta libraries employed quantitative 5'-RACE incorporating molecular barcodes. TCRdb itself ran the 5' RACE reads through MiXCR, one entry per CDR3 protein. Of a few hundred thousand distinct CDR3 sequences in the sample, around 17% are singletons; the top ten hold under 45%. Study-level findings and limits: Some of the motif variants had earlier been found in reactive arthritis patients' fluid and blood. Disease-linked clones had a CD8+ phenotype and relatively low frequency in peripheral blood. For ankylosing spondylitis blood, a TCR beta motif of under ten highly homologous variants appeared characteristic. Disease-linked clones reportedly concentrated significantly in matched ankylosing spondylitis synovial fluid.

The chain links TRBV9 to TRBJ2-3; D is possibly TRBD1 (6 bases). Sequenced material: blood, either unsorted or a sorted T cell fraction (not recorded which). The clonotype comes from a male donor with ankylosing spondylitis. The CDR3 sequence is CASSVPQGSSLPWTGDTQYF. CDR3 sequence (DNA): TGTGCCAGCAGCGTCCCACAGGGTAGCTCCCTCCCTTGGACTGGTGATACGCAGTATTTT. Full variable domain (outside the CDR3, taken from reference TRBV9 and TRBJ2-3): DSGVTQTPKHLITATGQRVTLRCSPRSGDLSVYWYQQSLDQGLQFLIQYYNGEERAKGNILERFSAQQFPDLHSELNLSSLELGDSALYFCASSVPQGSSLPWTGDTQYFGPGTRLTVL.